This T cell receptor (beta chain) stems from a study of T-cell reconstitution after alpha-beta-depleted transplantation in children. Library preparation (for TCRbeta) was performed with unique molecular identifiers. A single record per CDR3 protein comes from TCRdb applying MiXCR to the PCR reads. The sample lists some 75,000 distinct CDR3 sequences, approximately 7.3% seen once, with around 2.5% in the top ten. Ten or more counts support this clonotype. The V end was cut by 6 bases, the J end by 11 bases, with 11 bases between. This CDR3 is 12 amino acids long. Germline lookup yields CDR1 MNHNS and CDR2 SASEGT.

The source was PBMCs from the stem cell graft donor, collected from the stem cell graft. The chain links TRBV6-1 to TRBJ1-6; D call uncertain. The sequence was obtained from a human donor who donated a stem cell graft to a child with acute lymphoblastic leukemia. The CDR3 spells CASRKSDPPLHF. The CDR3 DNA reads TGTGCCAGCAGGAAGTCTGATCCACCCCTCCACTTT.